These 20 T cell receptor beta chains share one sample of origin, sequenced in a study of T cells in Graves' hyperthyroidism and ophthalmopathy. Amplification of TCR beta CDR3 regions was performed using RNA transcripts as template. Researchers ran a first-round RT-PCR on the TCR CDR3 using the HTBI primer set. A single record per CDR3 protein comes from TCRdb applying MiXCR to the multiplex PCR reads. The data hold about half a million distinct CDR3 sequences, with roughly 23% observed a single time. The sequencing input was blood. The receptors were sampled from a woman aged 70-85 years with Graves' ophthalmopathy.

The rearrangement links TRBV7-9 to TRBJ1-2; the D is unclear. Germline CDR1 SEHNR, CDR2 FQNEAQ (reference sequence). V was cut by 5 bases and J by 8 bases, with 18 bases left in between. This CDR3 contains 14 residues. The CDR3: CASSRGPILYGYTF. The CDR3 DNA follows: TGTGCCAGCAGCAGAGGACCCATTCTCTACGGCTACACCTTC.

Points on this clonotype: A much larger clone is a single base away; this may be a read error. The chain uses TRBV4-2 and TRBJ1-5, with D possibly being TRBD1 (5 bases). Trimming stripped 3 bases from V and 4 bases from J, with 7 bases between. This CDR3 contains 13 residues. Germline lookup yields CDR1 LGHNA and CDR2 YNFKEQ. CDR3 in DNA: TGTGCCAGCAGCCACGACAGAAATCAGCCCCAGCATTTT. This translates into CASSHDRNQPQHF.

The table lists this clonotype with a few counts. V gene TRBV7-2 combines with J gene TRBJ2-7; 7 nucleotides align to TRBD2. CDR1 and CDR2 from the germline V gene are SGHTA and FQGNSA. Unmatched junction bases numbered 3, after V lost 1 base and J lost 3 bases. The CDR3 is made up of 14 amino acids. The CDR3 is CASSLVSSGYEQYF. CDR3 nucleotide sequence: TGTGCCAGCAGCTTAGTTTCTAGCGGCTACGAGCAGTACTTC. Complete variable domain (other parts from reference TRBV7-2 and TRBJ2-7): GAGVSQSPSNKVTEKGKDVELRCDPISGHTALYWYRQSLGQGLEFLIYFQGNSAPDKSGLPSDRFSAERTGGSVSTLTIQRTQQEDSAVYLCASSLVSSGYEQYFGPGTRLTVT.

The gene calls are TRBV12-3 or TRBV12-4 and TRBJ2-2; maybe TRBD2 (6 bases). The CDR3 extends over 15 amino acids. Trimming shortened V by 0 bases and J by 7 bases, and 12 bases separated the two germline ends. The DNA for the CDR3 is TGTGCCAGCAGTTTAGCCTGGGGAGGCCACGGGGAGCTGTTTTTT. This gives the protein CASSLAWGGHGELFF.

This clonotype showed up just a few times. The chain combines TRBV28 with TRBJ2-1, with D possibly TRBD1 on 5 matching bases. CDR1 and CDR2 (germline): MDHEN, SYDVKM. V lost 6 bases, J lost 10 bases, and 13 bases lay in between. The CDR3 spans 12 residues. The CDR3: CASRVKGLEQFF. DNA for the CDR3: TGTGCCAGCAGAGTTAAGGGGTTGGAGCAGTTCTTC.

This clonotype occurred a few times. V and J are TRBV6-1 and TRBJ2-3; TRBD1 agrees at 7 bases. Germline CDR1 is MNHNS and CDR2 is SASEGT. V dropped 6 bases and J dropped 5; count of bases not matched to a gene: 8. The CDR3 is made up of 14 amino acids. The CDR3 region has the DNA TGTGCCAGCAGAACAGGGGTTTTAGGAGATACGCAGTATTTT. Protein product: CASRTGVLGDTQYF.

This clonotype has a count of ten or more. The CDR3 loop is CASSLATSGRGETQYF. The CDR3 DNA sequence: TGTGCCAGCAGCTTAGCGACTAGCGGCCGGGGGGAGACCCAGTACTTC. The chain joins TRBV7-2 to TRBJ2-5, with 9 bases that match TRBD2. This CDR3 region has 16 residues. The V and J ends lost 0 bases and 5 bases, in that order; junction bases with no gene match: 7. Germline CDR1 and CDR2: SGHTA and FQGNSA. Full variable domain (remainder filled in from reference TRBV7-2 and TRBJ2-5): GAGVSQSPSNKVTEKGKDVELRCDPISGHTALYWYRQSLGQGLEFLIYFQGNSAPDKSGLPSDRFSAERTGGSVSTLTIQRTQQEDSAVYLCASSLATSGRGETQYFGPGTRLLVL.

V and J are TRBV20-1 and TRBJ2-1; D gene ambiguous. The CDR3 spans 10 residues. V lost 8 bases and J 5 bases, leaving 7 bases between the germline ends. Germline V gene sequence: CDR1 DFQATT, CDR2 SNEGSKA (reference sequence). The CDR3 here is CSTIDNEQFF. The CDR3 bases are TGCAGTACGATCGACAATGAGCAGTTCTTC.

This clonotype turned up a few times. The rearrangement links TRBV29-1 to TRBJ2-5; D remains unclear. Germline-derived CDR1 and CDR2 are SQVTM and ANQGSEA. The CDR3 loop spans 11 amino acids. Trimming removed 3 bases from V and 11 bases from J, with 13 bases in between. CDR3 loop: CSVEEGLKQYF. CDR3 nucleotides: TGCAGCGTTGAGGAAGGGCTCAAACAGTACTTC.

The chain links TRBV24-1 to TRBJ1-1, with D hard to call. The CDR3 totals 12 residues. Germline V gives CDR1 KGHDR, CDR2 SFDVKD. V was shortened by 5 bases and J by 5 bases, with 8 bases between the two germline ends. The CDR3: CATSGVRTEAFF. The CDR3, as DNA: TGTGCCACCAGTGGGGTGAGGACTGAAGCTTTCTTT.

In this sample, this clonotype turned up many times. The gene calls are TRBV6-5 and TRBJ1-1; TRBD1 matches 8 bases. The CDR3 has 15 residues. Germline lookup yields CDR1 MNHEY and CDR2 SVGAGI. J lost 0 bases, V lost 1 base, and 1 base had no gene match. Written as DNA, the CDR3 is TGTGCCAGCAGTTACTTGACAGGGGTGAACACTGAAGCTTTCTTT. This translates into CASSYLTGVNTEAFF.

The CDR3 coding sequence is TGTGCCAGCAGTTACTCCCCAGGGGAGTGGAATTCACCCCTCCACTTT. Its translation: CASSYSPGEWNSPLHF. This chain links TRBV6-5 with TRBJ1-6; D perhaps matches TRBD1 (6 bases). The V end lost 0 bases, the J end lost 7 bases, and 13 bases lay between the germline ends. The CDR3 loop spans 16 amino acids. Per germline, CDR1 MNHEY and CDR2 SVGAGI.

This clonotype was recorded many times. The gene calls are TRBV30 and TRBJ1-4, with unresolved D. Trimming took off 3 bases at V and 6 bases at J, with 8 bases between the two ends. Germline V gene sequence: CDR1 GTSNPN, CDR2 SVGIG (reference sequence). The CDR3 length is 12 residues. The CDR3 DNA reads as TGTGCCTGGAGGGGGAACGATGAAAAACTGTTTTTT. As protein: CAWRGNDEKLFF.

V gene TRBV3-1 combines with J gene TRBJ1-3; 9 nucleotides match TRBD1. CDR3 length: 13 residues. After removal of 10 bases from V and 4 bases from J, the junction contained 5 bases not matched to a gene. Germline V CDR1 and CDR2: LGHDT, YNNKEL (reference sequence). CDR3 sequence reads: CATGQGVGNTIYF. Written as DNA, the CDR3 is TGTGCCACGGGACAGGGCGTCGGAAACACCATATATTTT.

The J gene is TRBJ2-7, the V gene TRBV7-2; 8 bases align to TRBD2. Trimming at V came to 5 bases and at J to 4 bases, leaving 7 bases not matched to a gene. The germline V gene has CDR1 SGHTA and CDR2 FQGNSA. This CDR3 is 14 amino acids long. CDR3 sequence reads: CASSRRGDFYEQYF. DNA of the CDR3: TGTGCCAGCAGCCGGCGGGGGGATTTTTACGAGCAGTACTTC.

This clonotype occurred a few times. Here the CDR3 DNA reads TGCGCCAGCAGTGATCGGGCCTTCGCCGGGGAGCTGTTTTTT. It is translated as CASSDRAFAGELFF. This chain joins TRBV10-1 and TRBJ2-2, with D unresolved. Germline V lookup: CDR1 WNHNN, CDR2 SYGVQD (reference sequence). Trimming left V 3 bases short and J 6 bases short, with 11 bases between. CDR3 length equals 14 residues.

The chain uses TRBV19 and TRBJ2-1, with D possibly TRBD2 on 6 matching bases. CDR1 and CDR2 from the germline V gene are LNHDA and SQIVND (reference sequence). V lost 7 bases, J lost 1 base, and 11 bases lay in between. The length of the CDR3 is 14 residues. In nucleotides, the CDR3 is TGTGCCAGTACTCTAGCGATTTCCTACAATGAGCAGTTCTTC. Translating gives CASTLAISYNEQFF. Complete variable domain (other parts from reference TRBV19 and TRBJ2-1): DGGITQSPKYLFRKEGQNVTLSCEQNLNHDAMYWYRQDPGQGLRLIYYSQIVNDFQKGDIAEGYSVSREKKESFPLTVTSAQKNPTAFYLCASTLAISYNEQFFGPGTRLTVL.

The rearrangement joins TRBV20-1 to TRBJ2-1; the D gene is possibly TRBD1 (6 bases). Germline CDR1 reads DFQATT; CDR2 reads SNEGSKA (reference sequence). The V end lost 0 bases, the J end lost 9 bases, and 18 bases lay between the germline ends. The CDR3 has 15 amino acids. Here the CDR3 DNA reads TGCAGTGCTAGAGACCAGCAGGACAGTTTCCCTGAGCAGTTCTTC. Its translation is CSARDQQDSFPEQFF.

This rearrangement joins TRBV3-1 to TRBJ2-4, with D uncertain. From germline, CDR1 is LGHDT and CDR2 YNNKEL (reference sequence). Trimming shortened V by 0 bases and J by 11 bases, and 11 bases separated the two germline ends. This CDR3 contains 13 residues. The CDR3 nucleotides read TGTGCCAGCAGCCAAGATGATAGGGCAGTTCAGTACTTC. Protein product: CASSQDDRAVQYF.

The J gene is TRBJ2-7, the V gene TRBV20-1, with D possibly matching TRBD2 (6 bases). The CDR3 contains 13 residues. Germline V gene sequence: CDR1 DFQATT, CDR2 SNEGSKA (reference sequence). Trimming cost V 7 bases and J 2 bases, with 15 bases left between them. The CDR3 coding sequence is TGCAGTGGGAAAGGGGACTTCGCCTACGAGCAGTACTTC. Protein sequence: CSGKGDFAYEQYF.